This T cell receptor (beta chain) was identified during a study of regulatory T cells in long-lasting Graves disease. Broader study findings: Blood alone, not thyroid tissue, was studied. Persistent cases of Graves' showed reduced TCR diversity relative to newly diagnosed patients. Because few samples were included, accuracy may have been lower.

Trimming took off 7 bases at V and 0 bases at J, with 9 bases between the two ends. Germline CDR1 MDHEN, CDR2 SYDVKM. The CDR3 runs to 14 residues. On this clonotype: Its antigen is unknown.

Indicated time point: newly diagnosed GD, antithyroid drugs for less than 3 months. With RNA extracted from PBMCs as input, the TCR library was made. Both iRepertoire HTBI primers and Arm-PCR of CDR3 regions were used to build the TCR beta libraries. TCRdb called the multiplex PCR reads again in MiXCR, with one record for every CDR3 protein. The sample includes around 400,000 distinct CDR3 sequences, about an eighth of them seen just once. Separately, the same data were catalogued under a study of T cells in Graves' hyperthyroidism and ophthalmopathy.

The J gene is TRBJ2-2, the V gene TRBV28; D gene ambiguous. The source is a woman between 18 and 29 years old with Graves disease. The source material was peripheral blood mononuclear cells (PBMCs), sampled at new diagnosis, from a patient treated with antithyroid drugs. Here the CDR3 DNA reads TGTGCCAGCAATTCCCTAGCGAACACCGGGGAGCTGTTTTTT. Protein sequence: CASNSLANTGELFF.